Detailed here is one T cell receptor beta chain. Its antigen is currently unknown. The record originates from a study of cytomegalovirus exposure and HLA in healthy donors. Study-wide context: There were roughly 80 million unique TCRs (from HLA-typed donors) in an early data release. Notes on the study in general: No immune exposure information besides CMV serostatus was available.

The PCR made use of 60 Vbeta and 13 Jbeta primers. Clones were sequenced by immunoSEQ multiplex PCR, and TCRdb holds only the in-frame ones, with some missing. The sample contains roughly 180,000 clones, about 77% of which appear only once. Germline-derived CDR1 and CDR2 are SGHAT and FQNNGV. The CDR3 spans 12 residues. Trimming took off 4 bases at V and 10 bases at J, with 11 bases between the two ends. The material sequenced was PBMCs. The chain has TRBV11-2 and TRBJ2-1; maybe TRBD2 (5 bases). The receptor was isolated from a man aged 30-40 years in good health and CMV-seronegative. CDR3 DNA: TGTGCCAGCAGCTCCGGACTTTCCGAGCAGTTCTTC. Encoded protein: CASSSGLSEQFF.